These 22 T cell receptor beta chains were all obtained from the same sample, sequenced in a study of cytomegalovirus exposure and HLA in healthy donors. Vbeta (60) and Jbeta (13) primers were used in the PCR. Data came from immunoSEQ multiplex PCR; TCRdb stores just in-frame clones and leaves some out. The table has tens of thousands of clones, approximately 83% seen once; the top ten hold more than 1.5%. Specimen: PBMCs. These receptors were obtained from a human donor in good health.

The rearrangement links TRBV6-5 to TRBJ1-3; D is unresolved. Germline assignment: CDR1 MNHEY and CDR2 SVGAGI. V was shortened by 2 bases and J by 4 bases, with 12 bases between the two germline ends. The CDR3 totals 15 residues. The CDR3 spells CASSYGRLSGNTIYF. The CDR3 bases are TGTGCCAGCAGTTACGGCAGGCTCTCCGGAAACACCATATATTTT.

This clone was recorded once. This chain connects TRBV5-4 to TRBJ1-4, with D possibly matching TRBD1 (5 bases). Germline CDR1 SGHNT, CDR2 YYREEE (reference sequence). The CDR3 runs to 16 residues. Trimming removed 3 bases from V and 12 bases from J, with 24 bases in between. As DNA, the CDR3 is TGTGCCAGCAGCTCGGGCGGGGCAGGGCTGTTAGGAGAACTGTTTTTT. Residues: CASSSGGAGLLGELFF.

The genes are TRBV4-3 and TRBJ2-7, with 9 bases fitting TRBD2. CDR1 and CDR2 from the germline V gene are LGHNA and YSLEER. The CDR3 contains 17 residues. With 4 bases clipped from V and 2 bases from J, the junction kept 12 bases outside the gene matches. The CDR3 is CASSREFRGLAAYEQYF. In nucleotides, the CDR3 is TGCGCCAGCAGCCGAGAATTCAGGGGACTAGCCGCCTACGAGCAGTACTTC.

V and J are TRBV18 and TRBJ2-4; the match to TRBD1 covers 7 bases. Germline loops: CDR1 KGHSH, CDR2 LQKENI. The CDR3 covers 15 residues. After removal of 1 base from V and 5 bases from J, the junction contained 5 bases not matched to a gene. The CDR3: CASSPRSGGENIQYF. The CDR3, as DNA: TGTGCCAGCTCACCACGGTCAGGGGGAGAAAACATTCAGTACTTC.

The chain employs TRBV25-1 and TRBJ1-3, with D unresolved. The CDR3 totals 14 residues. Germline V CDR1 and CDR2: MGHDK, SYGVNS. V was clipped by 3 bases and J by 0 bases, with 6 bases between them. The CDR3 sequence: CASSEYTSGNTIYF. DNA of the CDR3: TGTGCCAGCAGTGAGTACACCTCTGGAAACACCATATATTTT.

The chain combines TRBV5-1 with TRBJ2-7; TRBD2 might be the D (6 bases). V shed 0 bases and J shed 1 base, with 14 bases lying between them. The CDR3 has 16 amino acids. Germline values: CDR1 SGHRS, CDR2 YFSETQ. The CDR3 sequence: CASSLAPDGGSYEQYF. The CDR3 DNA is TGCGCCAGCAGCTTGGCTCCGGACGGAGGGTCCTACGAGCAGTACTTC. Using reference TRBV5-1 and TRBJ2-7 for the parts outside the CDR3, the full variable domain is KAGVTQTPRYLIKTRGQQVTLSCSPISGHRSVSWYQQTPGQGLQFLFEYFSETQRNKGNFPGRFSGRQFSNSRSEMNVSTLELGDSALYLCASSLAPDGGSYEQYFGPGTRLTVT.

The chain is built from TRBV7-2 and TRBJ2-5; a possible D gene is TRBD2 (7 bases). Germline V gene sequence: CDR1 SGHTA, CDR2 FQGNSA. CDR3 size: 14 residues. Trimming left V 5 bases short and J 5 bases short, with 15 bases between. CDR3 sequence: CASSKYGGRETQYF. Written as DNA, the CDR3 is TGTGCCAGCAGCAAGTACGGGGGGCGGGAGACCCAGTACTTC.

There are a few counts of this clone. The J gene is TRBJ2-6, the V gene TRBV19, with D tentatively TRBD2 (5 bases). V was trimmed by 5 bases and J by 1 base, leaving 9 bases between them. The CDR3 consists of 15 residues. CDR1 is LNHDA and CDR2 is SQIVND in the germline V gene (reference sequence). As DNA, the CDR3 is TGTGCCAGTAGTCCACGAGGGTCTGGGGCCAACGTCCTGACTTTC. Encoded protein: CASSPRGSGANVLTF.

The chain has TRBV2 and TRBJ2-1, with 7 bases identical to TRBD2. In germline, CDR1 is SNHLY, CDR2 FYNNEI. The CDR3 loop spans 15 amino acids. The V gene end was trimmed by 7 bases and the J gene end by 6 bases; junction bases not matched to a gene: 12. CDR3 amino acids: CASNNRVSGGNEQFF. In DNA form, the CDR3 reads TGTGCCAGCAATAACCGTGTTTCGGGGGGCAATGAGCAGTTCTTC.

This chain uses TRBV7-2 with TRBJ2-1, with 7 bases aligning to TRBD2. The CDR3 totals 16 residues. The junction had 10 bases not matched to a gene; V was cut back by 1 base and J by 7 bases. CDR1 is SGHTA and CDR2 is FQGNSA in the germline V gene. This CDR3 reads CASSLVGAGTPNEQFF. The DNA for the CDR3 is TGTGCCAGCAGCTTAGTGGGAGCGGGAACCCCGAATGAGCAGTTCTTC.

The chain joins TRBV4-1 to TRBJ1-2, with D possibly matching TRBD1 (5 bases). V dropped 5 bases and J dropped 4 bases, with 20 bases sitting between them. The CDR3 has 16 residues. In germline, CDR1 is MGHRA, CDR2 YSYEKL. CDR3 nucleotides: TGCGCCAGCAGCACCCTTGTAACGGGGGTTCCCTATGGCTACACCTTC. Protein sequence: CASSTLVTGVPYGYTF.

The chain is built from TRBV5-6 and TRBJ2-7; TRBD2 matches at 7 bases. Per germline, CDR1 SGHDT and CDR2 YYEEEE. V gave up 4 bases and J gave up 3 bases; unmatched junction bases: 13. The CDR3 covers 16 residues. CDR3 DNA sequence: TGTGCCAGCAGCCCGGGGGGAGGCTTAGGGTTCTACGAGCAGTACTTC. Amino acid sequence: CASSPGGGLGFYEQYF.

The DNA for the CDR3 is TGTGCCAGCAGTCTGAGGACAGAAAATTCACCCCTCCACTTT. Translation gives CASSLRTENSPLHF. This sequence joins TRBV2 and TRBJ1-6; TRBD1 is a possible D gene (6 bases). The V end lost 5 bases, the J end lost 7 bases, and 12 bases lay between the germline ends. The CDR3 has 14 residues. Per germline, CDR1 SNHLY and CDR2 FYNNEI.

The chain carries TRBV5-1 and TRBJ2-1, with 8 bases matching TRBD1. CDR1 and CDR2 (germline): SGHRS, YFSETQ. The V segment lost 2 bases and the J segment 3 bases; nucleotides outside the gene matches: 4. This CDR3 spans 15 amino acids. In DNA, the CDR3 is TGCGCCAGCAGCTTTGGACAGGGCTTCTACAATGAGCAGTTCTTC. The encoded protein is CASSFGQGFYNEQFF. The full variable domain, completed using reference TRBV5-1 and TRBJ2-1, is KAGVTQTPRYLIKTRGQQVTLSCSPISGHRSVSWYQQTPGQGLQFLFEYFSETQRNKGNFPGRFSGRQFSNSRSEMNVSTLELGDSALYLCASSFGQGFYNEQFFGPGTRLTVL.

This sequence joins TRBV5-4 and TRBJ2-3, with 9 bases fitting TRBD2. After removal of 4 bases from V and 2 bases from J, the junction contained 8 bases not matched to a gene. The V gene's germline CDR1 is SGHNT and CDR2 YYREEE (reference sequence). This CDR3 is built from 16 residues. In nucleotides, the CDR3 is TGTGCCAGCAGCGTGGGAAGCGGGGGGACCACAGATACGCAGTATTTT. This sequence encodes CASSVGSGGTTDTQYF.

The chain carries TRBV28 and TRBJ1-5; D remains ambiguous. V gave up 3 bases and J gave up 7 bases, with 7 bases separating them. Looked up from germline, CDR1 is MDHEN and CDR2 is SYDVKM. The CDR3 is made up of 12 amino acids. CDR3 in DNA: TGTGCCAGCAGTTTCTCGGGGCAGCCCCAGCATTTT. Protein product: CASSFSGQPQHF.

The rearrangement links TRBV5-1 to TRBJ2-3, with D perhaps TRBD2 (6 bases). From germline, CDR1 is SGHRS and CDR2 YFSETQ. The CDR3 runs to 13 residues. The V end was cut by 6 bases, the J end by 7 bases, with 15 bases between. CDR3 residues: CASKSPGRNTQYF. In nucleotides, the CDR3 is TGCGCCAGCAAGAGTCCAGGGAGGAATACGCAGTATTTT.

This chain links TRBV7-2 with TRBJ2-3; 11 bases line up with TRBD2. With 2 bases clipped from V and 3 bases from J, the junction kept 4 bases outside the gene matches. The CDR3 is made up of 16 amino acids. Per the germline V gene, CDR1 is SGHTA and CDR2 is FQGNSA. The CDR3 nucleotides read TGTGCCAGCAGCTTATTGCTAGCGGGGGGTACAGATACGCAGTATTTT. It codes for CASSLLLAGGTDTQYF.

V and J are TRBV19 and TRBJ1-4; 8 bases align to TRBD1. V gave up 3 bases and J gave up 8 bases; unmatched junction bases: 11. Germline CDR1 reads LNHDA; CDR2 reads SQIVND (reference sequence). This CDR3 is 16 amino acids long. Written as DNA, the CDR3 is TGTGCCAGTAGTATGATTCGTGGACAGGGAGGGGAAAAACTGTTTTTT. It codes for CASSMIRGQGGEKLFF.

This clone came up once. This chain links TRBV2 with TRBJ2-3, with 8 positions matching TRBD2. Per the germline V gene, CDR1 is SNHLY and CDR2 is FYNNEI. The V gene end was trimmed by 4 bases and the J gene end by 2 bases; junction bases not matched to a gene: 5. The CDR3 contains 15 residues. DNA for the CDR3: TGTGCCAGCAGTGCAGGTAGCGGGATCACAGATACGCAGTATTTT. Protein sequence: CASSAGSGITDTQYF.

This chain links TRBV11-2 with TRBJ1-1, with unresolved D. Between the trimmed V and J ends, which lost 2 bases and 0 bases, there was a span of 4 bases. The CDR3 spans 13 residues. In germline, CDR1 is SGHAT, CDR2 FQNNGV. Written as DNA, the CDR3 is TGTGCCAGCAGCTTACTAGTGAACACTGAAGCTTTCTTT. Protein: CASSLLVNTEAFF.

The CDR3 DNA reads TGTGCCAGCAGCCAGTTCGCCGGGACAGGGATCACGAACACTGAAGCTTTCTTT. This encodes CASSQFAGTGITNTEAFF. The chain employs TRBV5-8 and TRBJ1-1; 9 bases are shared with TRBD1. The CDR3 contains 18 residues. Germline assignment: CDR1 SGHTS and CDR2 YDEGEE. The trim removed 4 bases at V and 1 base at J, leaving 14 bases unmatched.